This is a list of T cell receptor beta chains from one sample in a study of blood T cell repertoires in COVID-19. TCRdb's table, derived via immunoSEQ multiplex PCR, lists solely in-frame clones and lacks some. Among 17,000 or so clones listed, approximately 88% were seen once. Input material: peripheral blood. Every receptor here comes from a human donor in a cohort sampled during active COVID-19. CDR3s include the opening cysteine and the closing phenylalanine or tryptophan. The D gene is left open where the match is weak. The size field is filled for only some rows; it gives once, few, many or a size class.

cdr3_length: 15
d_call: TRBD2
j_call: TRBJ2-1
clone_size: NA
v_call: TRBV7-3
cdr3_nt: TGTGCCAGCAGCTTATCGGGTAGCGGGAGTAAGAAACCGTTCTTC
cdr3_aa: CASSLSGSGSKKPFF

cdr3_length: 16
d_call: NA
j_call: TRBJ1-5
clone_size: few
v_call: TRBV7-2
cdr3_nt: TGTGCCAGCAGCTATCGCCCCGCGTATAGCAATCAGCCCCAGCATTTT
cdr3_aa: CASSYRPAYSNQPQHF

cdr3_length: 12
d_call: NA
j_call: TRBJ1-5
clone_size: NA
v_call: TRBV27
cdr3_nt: TGTGCCAGCAGTTGGAGAGGGCAGCCCCAGCATTTT
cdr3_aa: CASSWRGQPQHF

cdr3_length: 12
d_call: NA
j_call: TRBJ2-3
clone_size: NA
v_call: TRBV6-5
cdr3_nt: TGTGCCAGCAGTTTCCAGGGTGGCACGCAGTATTTT
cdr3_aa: CASSFQGGTQYF

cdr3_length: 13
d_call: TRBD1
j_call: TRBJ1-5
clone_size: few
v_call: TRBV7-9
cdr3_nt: TGTGCCAGCAGCGCTCAGGGGGATCAGCCCCAGCATTTT
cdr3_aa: CASSAQGDQPQHF

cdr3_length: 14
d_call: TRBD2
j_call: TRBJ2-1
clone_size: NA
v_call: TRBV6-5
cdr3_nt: TGTGCCAGCAGTACCGGACTAGCGAGCAATGAGCAGTTCTTC
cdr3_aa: CASSTGLASNEQFF

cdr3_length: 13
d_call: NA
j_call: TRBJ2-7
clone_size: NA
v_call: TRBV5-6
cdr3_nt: TGTGCCAGCAGCTTGTGGAGCTCCTACGAGCAGTACTTC
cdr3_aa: CASSLWSSYEQYF

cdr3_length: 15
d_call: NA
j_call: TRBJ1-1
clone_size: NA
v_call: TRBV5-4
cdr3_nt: TGTGCCAGCAGCTTTGGAGGGCTGGGGAACACTGAAGCTTTCTTT
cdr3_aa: CASSFGGLGNTEAFF

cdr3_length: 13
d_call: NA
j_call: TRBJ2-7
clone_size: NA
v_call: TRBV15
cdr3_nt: TGTGCCACCAGCAGAGATCGGGATTACGAGCAGTACTTC
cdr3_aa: CATSRDRDYEQYF

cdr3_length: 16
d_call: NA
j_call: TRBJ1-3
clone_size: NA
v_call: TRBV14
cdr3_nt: TGTGCCAGCAGCCCCCTGAGCCAGGGAAGAGGAAACACCATATATTTT
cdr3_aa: CASSPLSQGRGNTIYF

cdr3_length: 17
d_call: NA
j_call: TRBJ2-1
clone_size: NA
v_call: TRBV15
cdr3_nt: TGTGCCACCAGCAGGGAGGCGGGATTACTTTCGTGGGGGGAGCAGTTCTTC
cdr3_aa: CATSREAGLLSWGEQFF

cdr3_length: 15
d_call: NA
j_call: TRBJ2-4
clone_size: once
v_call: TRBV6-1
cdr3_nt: TGTGCCAGCAGTGAAGAGAGACACCCAGATCGCATTCAGTACTTC
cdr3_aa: CASSEERHPDRIQYF

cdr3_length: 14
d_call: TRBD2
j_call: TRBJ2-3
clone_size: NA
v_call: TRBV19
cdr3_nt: TGTGCCAGTAGCCCGCGACTAGCGGCAGATACGCAGTATTTT
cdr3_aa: CASSPRLAADTQYF

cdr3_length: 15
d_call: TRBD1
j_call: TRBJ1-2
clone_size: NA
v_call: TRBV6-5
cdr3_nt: TGTGCCAGCAGTTACTCGGGACAGGGGGCGAGCGGCTACACCTTC
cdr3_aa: CASSYSGQGASGYTF

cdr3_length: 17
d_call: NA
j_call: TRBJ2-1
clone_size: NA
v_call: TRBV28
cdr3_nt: TGTGCCAGCAGTGCCCCACCCGGGGACAAGGGAAGGGGTGAGCAGTTCTTC
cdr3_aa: CASSAPPGDKGRGEQFF

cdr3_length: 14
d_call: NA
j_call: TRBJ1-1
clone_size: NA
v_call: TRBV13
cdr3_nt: TGTGCCAGCAGCTTAGGTAGGGGTCTCACTGAAGCTTTCTTT
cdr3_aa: CASSLGRGLTEAFF

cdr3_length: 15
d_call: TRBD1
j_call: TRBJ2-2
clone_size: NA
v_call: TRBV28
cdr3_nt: TGTGCCAGCAGATCCGGGACAGGGGAGTCCGGGGAGCTGTTTTTT
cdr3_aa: CASRSGTGESGELFF

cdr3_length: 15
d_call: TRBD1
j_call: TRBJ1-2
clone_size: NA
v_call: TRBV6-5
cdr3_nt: TGTGCCAGCCAACCCAGAAGACAGGGAAACTATGGCTACACCTTC
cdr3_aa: CASQPRRQGNYGYTF

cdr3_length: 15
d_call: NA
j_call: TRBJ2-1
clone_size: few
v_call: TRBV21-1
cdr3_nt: TGTGCCAGCAGCACCCGGGACAGGGGACACAATGAGCAGTTCTTC
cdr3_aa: CASSTRDRGHNEQFF

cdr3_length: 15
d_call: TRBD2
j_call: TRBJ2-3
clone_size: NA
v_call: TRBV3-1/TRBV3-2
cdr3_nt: TGTGCCAGCAGCCAAGGACTAGCGGGCACAGATACGCAGTATTTT
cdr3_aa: CASSQGLAGTDTQYF